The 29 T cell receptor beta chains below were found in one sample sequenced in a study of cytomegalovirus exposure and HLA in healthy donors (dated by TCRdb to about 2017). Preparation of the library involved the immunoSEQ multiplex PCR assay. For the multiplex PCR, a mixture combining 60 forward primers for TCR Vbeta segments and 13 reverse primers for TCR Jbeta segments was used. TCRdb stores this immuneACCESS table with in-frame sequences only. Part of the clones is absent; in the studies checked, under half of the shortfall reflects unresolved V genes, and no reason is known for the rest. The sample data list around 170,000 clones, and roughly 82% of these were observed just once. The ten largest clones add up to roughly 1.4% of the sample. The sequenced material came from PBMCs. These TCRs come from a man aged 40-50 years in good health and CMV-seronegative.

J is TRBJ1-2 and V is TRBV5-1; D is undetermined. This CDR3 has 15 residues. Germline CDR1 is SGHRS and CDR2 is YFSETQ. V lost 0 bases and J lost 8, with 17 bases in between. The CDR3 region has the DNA TGCGCCAGCAGCTTGGGTACTAGTTTAACGGGCGGCTACACCTTC. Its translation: CASSLGTSLTGGYTF.

The CDR3 nucleotides are TGTGCCAGCAGCCAAGATACGGAGAGCTCTGGAAACACCATATATTTT. Residues: CASSQDTESSGNTIYF. J is TRBJ1-3 and V is TRBV14, with unresolved D. Germline V gene lookup returns CDR1 SGHDN and CDR2 FVKESK. Trimming shortened V by 0 bases and J by 0 bases, and 9 bases separated the two germline ends. The length of the CDR3 is 16 residues.

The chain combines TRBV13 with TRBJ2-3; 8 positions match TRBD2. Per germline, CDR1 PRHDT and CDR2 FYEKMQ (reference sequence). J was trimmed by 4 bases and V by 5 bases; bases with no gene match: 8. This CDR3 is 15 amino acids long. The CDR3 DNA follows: TGTGCCAGCAGCCGGGACGGGGGGGAGGCAGATACGCAGTATTTT. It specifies CASSRDGGEADTQYF.

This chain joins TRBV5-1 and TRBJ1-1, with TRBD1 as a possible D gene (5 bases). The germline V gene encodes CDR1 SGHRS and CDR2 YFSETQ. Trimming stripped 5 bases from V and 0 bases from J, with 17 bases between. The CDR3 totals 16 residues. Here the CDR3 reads CASSRTTDKLNTEAFF. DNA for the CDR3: TGCGCCAGCAGTCGGACGACAGACAAACTGAACACTGAAGCTTTCTTT.

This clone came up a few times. CDR3 coding DNA: TGTGCCAGCAGTTACCCGGGGGGCCGCGAGCAGTACTTC. Its translation is CASSYPGGREQYF. The chain couples TRBV9 to TRBJ2-7; TRBD2 is a possible D gene (7 bases). The CDR3 runs to 13 residues. Per germline, CDR1 SGDLS and CDR2 YYNGEE. The V end lost 5 bases, the J end lost 6 bases, and 15 bases lay between the germline ends.

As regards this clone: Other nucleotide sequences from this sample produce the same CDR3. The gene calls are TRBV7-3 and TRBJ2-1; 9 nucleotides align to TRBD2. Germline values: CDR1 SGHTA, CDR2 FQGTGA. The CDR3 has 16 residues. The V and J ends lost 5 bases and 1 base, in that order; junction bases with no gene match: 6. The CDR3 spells CASSPELAGSYNEQFF. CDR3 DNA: TGTGCCAGCAGCCCAGAGCTAGCGGGGTCCTACAATGAGCAGTTCTTC.

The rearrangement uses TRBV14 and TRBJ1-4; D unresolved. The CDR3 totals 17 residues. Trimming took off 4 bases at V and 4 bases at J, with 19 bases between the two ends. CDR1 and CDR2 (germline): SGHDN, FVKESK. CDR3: CASSPNYLPAVNEKLFF. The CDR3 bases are TGTGCCAGCAGCCCTAACTACCTTCCCGCAGTTAATGAAAAACTGTTTTTT.

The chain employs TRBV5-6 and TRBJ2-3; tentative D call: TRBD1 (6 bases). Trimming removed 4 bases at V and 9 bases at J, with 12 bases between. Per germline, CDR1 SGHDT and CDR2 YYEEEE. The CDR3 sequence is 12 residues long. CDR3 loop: CASSHERGTQYF. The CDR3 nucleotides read TGTGCCAGCAGCCACGAAAGGGGGACGCAGTATTTT.

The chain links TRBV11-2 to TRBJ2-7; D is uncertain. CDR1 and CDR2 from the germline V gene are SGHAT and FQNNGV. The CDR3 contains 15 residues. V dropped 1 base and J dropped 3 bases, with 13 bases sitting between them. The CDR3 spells CASSLVGQANYEQYF. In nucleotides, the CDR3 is TGTGCCAGCAGCTTAGTTGGCCAGGCCAACTACGAGCAGTACTTC.

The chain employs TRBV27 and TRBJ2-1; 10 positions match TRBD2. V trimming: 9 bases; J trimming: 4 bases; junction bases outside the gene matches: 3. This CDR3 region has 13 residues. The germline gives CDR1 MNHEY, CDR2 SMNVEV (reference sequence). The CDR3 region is CARIAGGYNEQFF. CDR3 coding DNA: TGTGCCAGGATAGCGGGAGGATACAATGAGCAGTTCTTC.

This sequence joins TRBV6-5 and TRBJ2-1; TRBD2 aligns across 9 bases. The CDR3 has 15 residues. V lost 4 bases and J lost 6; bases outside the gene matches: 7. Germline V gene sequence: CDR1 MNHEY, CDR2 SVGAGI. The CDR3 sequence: CASSSGASGTNEQFF. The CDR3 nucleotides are TGTGCCAGCAGTTCTGGGGCTAGCGGGACCAATGAGCAGTTCTTC.

CDR3 residues: CASSSGLLAGANNEQFF. The CDR3 nucleotides are TGTGCCAGCAGCTCGGGTCTGCTAGCGGGAGCGAACAATGAGCAGTTCTTC. This chain uses TRBV5-8 with TRBJ2-1; TRBD2 aligns across 10 bases. Germline CDR1 SGHTS, CDR2 YDEGEE. V lost 3 bases to trimming and J lost 5 bases; unmatched junction nucleotides: 11. The CDR3 has 17 amino acids.

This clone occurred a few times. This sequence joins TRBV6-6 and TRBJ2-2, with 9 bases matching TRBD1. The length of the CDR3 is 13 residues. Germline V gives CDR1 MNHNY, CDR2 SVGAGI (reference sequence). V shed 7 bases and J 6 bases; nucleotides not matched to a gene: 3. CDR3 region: CASNRGQAGELFF. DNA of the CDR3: TGTGCCAGCAACAGGGGGCAGGCCGGGGAGCTGTTTTTT.

For the CDR3, the DNA is TGTGCCAGCAGCTTACGGTCCAACGAGCAGTTCTTC. As protein: CASSLRSNEQFF. The V and J genes are TRBV7-3 and TRBJ2-1; D uncertain. V was trimmed by 2 bases and J by 10 bases, leaving 9 bases between them. The CDR3 has 12 amino acids. Germline CDR1 SGHTA, CDR2 FQGTGA.

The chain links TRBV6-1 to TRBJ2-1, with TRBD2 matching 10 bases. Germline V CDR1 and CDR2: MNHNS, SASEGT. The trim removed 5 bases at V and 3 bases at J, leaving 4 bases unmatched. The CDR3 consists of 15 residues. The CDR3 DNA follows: TGTGCCAGCAGTACTCGGACTAGCGGCTACAATGAGCAGTTCTTC. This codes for CASSTRTSGYNEQFF.

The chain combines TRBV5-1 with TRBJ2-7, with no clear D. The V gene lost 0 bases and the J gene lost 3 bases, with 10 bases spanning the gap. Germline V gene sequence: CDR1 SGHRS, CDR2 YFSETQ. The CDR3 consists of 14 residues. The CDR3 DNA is TGCGCCAGCAGCTTGGCCCAGGCTAACTACGAGCAGTACTTC. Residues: CASSLAQANYEQYF.

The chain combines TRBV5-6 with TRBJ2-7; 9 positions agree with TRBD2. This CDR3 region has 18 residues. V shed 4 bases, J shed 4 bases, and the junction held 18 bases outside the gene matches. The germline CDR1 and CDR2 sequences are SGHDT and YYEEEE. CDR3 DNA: TGTGCCAGCAGCAGTCGGACTACAGCGGGGGGATCCTGGTACGAGCAGTACTTC. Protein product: CASSSRTTAGGSWYEQYF.

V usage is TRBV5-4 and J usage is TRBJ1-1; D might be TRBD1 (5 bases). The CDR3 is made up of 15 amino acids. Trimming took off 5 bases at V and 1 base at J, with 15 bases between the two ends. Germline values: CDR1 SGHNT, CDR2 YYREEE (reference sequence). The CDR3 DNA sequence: TGTGCCAGCAGTGGGGCCCAGGTCCAGAACACTGAAGCTTTCTTT. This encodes CASSGAQVQNTEAFF.

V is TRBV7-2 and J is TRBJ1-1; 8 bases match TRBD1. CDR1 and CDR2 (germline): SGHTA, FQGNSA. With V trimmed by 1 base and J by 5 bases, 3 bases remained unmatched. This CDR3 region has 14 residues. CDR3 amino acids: CASSLDRGKTEAFF. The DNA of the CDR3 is TGTGCCAGCAGCTTAGACAGGGGGAAAACTGAAGCTTTCTTT.

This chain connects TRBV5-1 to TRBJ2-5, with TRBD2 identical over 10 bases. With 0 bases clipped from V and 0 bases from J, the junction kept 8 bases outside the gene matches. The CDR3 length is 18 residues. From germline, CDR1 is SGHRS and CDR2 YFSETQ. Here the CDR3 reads CASSLVLAGVPYQETQYF. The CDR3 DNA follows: TGCGCCAGCAGCTTGGTCCTAGCGGGGGTTCCGTACCAAGAGACCCAGTACTTC. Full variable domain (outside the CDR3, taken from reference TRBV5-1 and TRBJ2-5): KAGVTQTPRYLIKTRGQQVTLSCSPISGHRSVSWYQQTPGQGLQFLFEYFSETQRNKGNFPGRFSGRQFSNSRSEMNVSTLELGDSALYLCASSLVLAGVPYQETQYFGPGTRLLVL.

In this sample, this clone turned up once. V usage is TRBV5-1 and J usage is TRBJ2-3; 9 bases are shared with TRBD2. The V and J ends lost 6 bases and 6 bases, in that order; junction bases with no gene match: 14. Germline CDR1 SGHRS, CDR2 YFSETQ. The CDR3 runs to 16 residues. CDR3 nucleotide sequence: TGCGCCAGCACCCCCCTTGCGGGGGGGCCCCGGGATACGCAGTATTTT. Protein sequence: CASTPLAGGPRDTQYF.

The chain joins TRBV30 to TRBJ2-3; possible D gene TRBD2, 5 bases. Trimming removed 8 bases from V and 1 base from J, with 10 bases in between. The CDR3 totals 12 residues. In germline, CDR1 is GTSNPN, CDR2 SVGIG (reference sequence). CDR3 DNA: TGTGCCGGTGGGCGGGGCACAGATACGCAGTATTTT. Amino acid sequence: CAGGRGTDTQYF.

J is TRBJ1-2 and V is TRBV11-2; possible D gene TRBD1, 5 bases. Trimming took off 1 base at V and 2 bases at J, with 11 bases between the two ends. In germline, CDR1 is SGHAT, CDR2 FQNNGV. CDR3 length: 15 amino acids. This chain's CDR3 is CASSLARGLNYGYTF. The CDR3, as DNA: TGTGCCAGCAGCTTAGCACGGGGGTTGAACTATGGCTACACCTTC.

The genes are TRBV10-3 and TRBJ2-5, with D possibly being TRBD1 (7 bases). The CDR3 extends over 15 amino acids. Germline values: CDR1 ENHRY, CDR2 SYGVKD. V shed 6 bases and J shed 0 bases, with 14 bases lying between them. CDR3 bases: TGTGCCATCAGCGCGGGACAGTCTTACCAAGAGACCCAGTACTTC. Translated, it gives CAISAGQSYQETQYF.

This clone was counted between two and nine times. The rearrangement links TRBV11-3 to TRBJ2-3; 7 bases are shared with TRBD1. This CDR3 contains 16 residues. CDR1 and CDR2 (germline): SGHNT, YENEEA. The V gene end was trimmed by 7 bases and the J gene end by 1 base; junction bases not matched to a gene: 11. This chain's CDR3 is CASTTGVGHGTDTQYF. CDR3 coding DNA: TGTGCCAGCACCACAGGGGTCGGCCACGGCACAGATACGCAGTATTTT.

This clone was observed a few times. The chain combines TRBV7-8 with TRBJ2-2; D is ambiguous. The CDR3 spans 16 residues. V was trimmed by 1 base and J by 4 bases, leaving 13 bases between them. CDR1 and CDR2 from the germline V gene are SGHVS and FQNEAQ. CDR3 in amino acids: CASSLGRKGGTGELFF. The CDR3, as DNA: TGTGCCAGCAGCTTAGGTCGGAAAGGCGGCACCGGGGAGCTGTTTTTT.

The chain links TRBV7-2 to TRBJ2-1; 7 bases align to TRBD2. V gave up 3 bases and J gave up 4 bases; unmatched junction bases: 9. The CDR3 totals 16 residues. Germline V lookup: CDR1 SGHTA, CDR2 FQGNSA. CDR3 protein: CASSLQRTRLYNEQFF. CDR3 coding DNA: TGTGCCAGCAGCTTGCAGAGGACTAGACTATACAATGAGCAGTTCTTC.

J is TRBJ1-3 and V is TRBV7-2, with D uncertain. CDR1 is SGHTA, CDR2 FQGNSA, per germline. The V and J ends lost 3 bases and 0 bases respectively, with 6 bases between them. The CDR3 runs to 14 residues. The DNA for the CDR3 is TGTGCCAGCAGCTTTACTAGCTCTGGAAACACCATATATTTT. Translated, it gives CASSFTSSGNTIYF.

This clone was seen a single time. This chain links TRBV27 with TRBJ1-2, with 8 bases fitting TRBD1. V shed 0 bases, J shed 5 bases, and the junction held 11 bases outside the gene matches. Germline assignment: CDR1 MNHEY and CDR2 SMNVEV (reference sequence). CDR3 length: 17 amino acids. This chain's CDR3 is CASSLSVGTGERYGYTF. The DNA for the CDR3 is TGTGCCAGCAGTTTATCGGTGGGGACAGGAGAACGATATGGCTACACCTTC.